This passage covers 27 T cell receptor beta chains from one sample sequenced in a study of cytomegalovirus exposure and HLA in healthy donors. 13 Jbeta primers and 60 Vbeta primers were used for the PCR. TCRdb's table, derived via immunoSEQ multiplex PCR, lists solely in-frame clones and lacks some. The sample yields about 54,000 clones, 70% to 80% seen once. Sequenced sample: PBMCs. Source of these receptors: a female donor in good health and CMV-seronegative.

The chain is built from TRBV27 and TRBJ2-7; 7 bases align to TRBD2. This CDR3 is built from 14 residues. V was clipped by 3 bases and J by 3 bases; unmatched bases: 5. Germline V gene data show CDR1 as MNHEY and CDR2 as SMNVEV (reference sequence). CDR3: CASSFFPGGYEQYF. In nucleotides, the CDR3 is TGTGCCAGCAGTTTTTTTCCGGGAGGCTACGAGCAGTACTTC.

The gene calls are TRBV7-9 and TRBJ1-1; 9 bases line up with TRBD1. V lost 5 bases and J lost 4; bases outside the gene matches: 5. The length of the CDR3 is 14 residues. Germline CDR1 is SEHNR and CDR2 is FQNEAQ (reference sequence). CDR3 amino acids: CASSAGQGFTEAFF. In DNA, the CDR3 is TGTGCCAGCAGCGCGGGACAGGGTTTCACTGAAGCTTTCTTT.

This clone is labeled medium-sized. Other DNA variants within this sample encode the same CDR3. The CDR3 DNA follows: TGTGCCAGCTCCTATATGAACACTGAAGCTTTCTTT. Translating gives CASSYMNTEAFF. J is TRBJ1-1 and V is TRBV7-9; D ambiguous. The CDR3 runs to 12 residues. V lost 8 bases to trimming and J lost 0 bases, with 7 bases between them. Germline V CDR1 and CDR2: SEHNR, FQNEAQ (reference sequence).

The V and J genes are TRBV19 and TRBJ1-2; no firm D call. Germline values: CDR1 LNHDA, CDR2 SQIVND (reference sequence). The CDR3 is made up of 11 amino acids. Trimming stripped 3 bases from V and 7 bases from J, with 6 bases between. The CDR3 loop reads CASSIPSGYTF. The CDR3 DNA reads as TGTGCCAGTAGTATTCCTAGTGGCTACACCTTC. Full variable domain (rest looked up from reference TRBV19 and TRBJ1-2): DGGITQSPKYLFRKEGQNVTLSCEQNLNHDAMYWYRQDPGQGLRLIYYSQIVNDFQKGDIAEGYSVSREKKESFPLTVTSAQKNPTAFYLCASSIPSGYTFGSGTRLTVV.

The chain joins TRBV5-1 to TRBJ2-3, with 7 bases matching TRBD2. The CDR3 spans 15 residues. Germline loops: CDR1 SGHRS, CDR2 YFSETQ. With 1 base clipped from V and 1 base from J, the junction kept 3 bases outside the gene matches. Here the CDR3 DNA reads TGCGCCAGCAGCTTGACCAGCGGGGGCACAGATACGCAGTATTTT. This encodes CASSLTSGGTDTQYF.

This clone has just a few counts. The genes are TRBV21-1 and TRBJ1-6. TRBV21-1 is a recognized pseudogene. The CDR3 spans 18 residues. CDR3 loop: CASSKSARDSSYNSPLHF. The CDR3, as DNA: TGTGCCAGCAGCAAAAGTGCGCGGGATAGCTCCTATAATTCACCCCTCCACTTT.

As to this clone: The junction differs from germline at one of its ends, possibly a read error. This chain joins TRBV7-7 and TRBJ2-2; no clear D. Germline V gives CDR1 SSHAT, CDR2 FNYEAQ (reference sequence). The CDR3 extends over 14 amino acids. The CDR3 loop is CASSFSGNTGELFF. As DNA, the CDR3 is TGTGCTAGCAGCTTCTCCGGGAACACCGGGGAGCTGTTTTTT.

The chain combines TRBV5-6 with TRBJ1-5; D not certain. The CDR3 has 16 amino acids. V shed 2 bases and J shed 0 bases, with 12 bases lying between them. The germline V gene has CDR1 SGHDT and CDR2 YYEEEE. The CDR3 sequence is CASSLRLSDSNQPQHF. For the CDR3, the DNA is TGTGCCAGCAGCTTACGCTTGTCAGATAGCAATCAGCCCCAGCATTTT.

The V call is TRBV5-1, the J call TRBJ1-3; the D is unclear. There are 15 residues in the CDR3. The V gene lost 0 bases and the J gene lost 2 bases, with 9 bases spanning the gap. Germline V gives CDR1 SGHRS, CDR2 YFSETQ. As DNA, the CDR3 is TGCGCCAGCAGCTTGGCGGTGGGAGCTGGAAACACCATATATTTT. Translating it yields CASSLAVGAGNTIYF.

The V call is TRBV30, the J call TRBJ2-5; D gene unclear. The DNA end is more similar to TRBJ2-7, so the J call may be wrong. From germline, CDR1 is GTSNPN and CDR2 SVGIG (reference sequence). CDR3 size: 12 residues. For the CDR3, the DNA is TGTGCCTGGAGTCTCCCCGCCTACGAGCAGTACTTC. The encoded protein is CAWSLPAYEQYF.

Written as DNA, the CDR3 is TGTGCCAGCACCCCCGCCAGGGGGCTAACCGGGGAGCTGTTTTTT. This encodes CASTPARGLTGELFF. The chain uses TRBV13 and TRBJ2-2, with 8 bases aligning to TRBD1. The CDR3 spans 15 residues. With 7 bases clipped from V and 5 bases from J, the junction kept 9 bases outside the gene matches. The germline V gene encodes CDR1 PRHDT and CDR2 FYEKMQ (reference sequence).

This clone appeared once. The J gene is TRBJ1-1, the V gene TRBV6-1, with D possibly being TRBD1 (6 bases). This CDR3 has 15 residues. Germline loops: CDR1 MNHNS, CDR2 SASEGT. The V and J ends lost 0 bases and 8 bases respectively, with 16 bases between them. In nucleotides, the CDR3 is TGTGCCAGCAGTGAAGCGTCTGGCAGCCAGGGGGAAGCTTTCTTT. It codes for CASSEASGSQGEAFF.

The J gene is TRBJ2-2, the V gene TRBV14; 7 positions agree with TRBD2. The ends lost 3 bases at V and 6 bases at J; junction bases unmatched: 4. Germline loops: CDR1 SGHDN, CDR2 FVKESK. The CDR3 spans 14 residues. DNA of the CDR3: TGTGCCAGCAGCCACCCTGGGGGGGCCGGGGAGCTGTTTTTT. Its translation is CASSHPGGAGELFF.

The CDR3 nucleotides are TGCGCCAGCAGCTTGGTTTCCGCCGGGACAGGGAGGGAGACCCAGTACTTC. As protein: CASSLVSAGTGRETQYF. The V gene is TRBV5-1, the J gene TRBJ2-5, with 9 bases identical to TRBD1. J lost 5 bases, V lost 0 bases, and 11 bases had no gene match. The length of the CDR3 is 17 residues. Germline-derived CDR1 and CDR2 are SGHRS and YFSETQ.

V and J are TRBV10-3 and TRBJ2-3; 9 bases align to TRBD2. This CDR3 has 16 amino acids. The germline CDR1 and CDR2 sequences are ENHRY and SYGVKD. The V and J ends lost 3 bases and 3 bases, in that order; junction bases with no gene match: 7. The CDR3 loop reads CAISDTAGGHTDTQYF. The DNA of the CDR3 is TGTGCCATCAGTGACACAGCGGGGGGACATACAGATACGCAGTATTTT.

The chain uses TRBV18 and TRBJ2-3; the D gene is possibly TRBD1 (5 bases). Trimming took off 5 bases at V and 5 bases at J, with 32 bases between the two ends. This CDR3 is 20 amino acids long. CDR1 and CDR2 (germline): KGHSH, LQKENI. The CDR3 reads CASSGERRYRRAPGLDTQYF. The CDR3 DNA follows: TGTGCCAGCTCAGGAGAACGGCGGTACAGGCGTGCCCCAGGCCTAGATACGCAGTATTTT.

CDR3 loop: CASRVVSGGTDTQYF. CDR3 in DNA: TGTGCCAGCAGGGTTGTCAGCGGGGGCACAGATACGCAGTATTTT. This chain joins TRBV2 and TRBJ2-3; 7 bases match TRBD2. V was pared by 6 bases and J by 1 base, with 7 bases of the junction left unmatched. Germline V lookup: CDR1 SNHLY, CDR2 FYNNEI. The CDR3 covers 15 residues.

The chain employs TRBV19 and TRBJ1-2; D ambiguous. The CDR3 is made up of 15 amino acids. Germline CDR1 LNHDA, CDR2 SQIVND (reference sequence). V lost 2 bases and J 2 bases, leaving 12 bases between the germline ends. DNA for the CDR3: TGTGCCAGTAGTATAATCTATGGGCAGAACTATGGCTACACCTTC. Protein sequence: CASSIIYGQNYGYTF.

This sequence joins TRBV5-4 and TRBJ2-7; 8 bases match TRBD1. This CDR3 region has 15 residues. The J segment lost 0 bases and the V segment lost 0 bases, leaving 2 bases of the junction unmatched. Germline CDR1 and CDR2: SGHNT and YYREEE (reference sequence). The CDR3 spells CASSLGQGASYEQYF. As DNA, the CDR3 is TGTGCCAGCAGCTTGGGGCAGGGGGCCTCCTACGAGCAGTACTTC.

This clone was picked up a small number of times. The chain uses TRBV6-5 and TRBJ1-1; D gene ambiguous. The CDR3 has 12 residues. Germline V gene data show CDR1 as MNHEY and CDR2 as SVGAGI. V lost 8 bases and J 3 bases, leaving 10 bases between the germline ends. For the CDR3, the DNA is TGTGCCAGCTGGGCCGTGGACACTGAAGCTTTCTTT. This encodes CASWAVDTEAFF.

This chain joins TRBV5-1 and TRBJ2-1; TRBD1 might be the D (6 bases). V lost 4 bases, J lost 0 bases, and 14 bases lay in between. The CDR3 is 16 residues long. Looked up from germline, CDR1 is SGHRS and CDR2 is YFSETQ. CDR3 nucleotides: TGCGCCAGCAGCAATGGACAGACGAGCTCCTACAATGAGCAGTTCTTC. Translating it yields CASSNGQTSSYNEQFF.

This sequence joins TRBV4-3 and TRBJ1-6, with D unclear. The CDR3 is 16 amino acids. Germline-derived CDR1 and CDR2 are LGHNA and YSLEER. V was trimmed by 0 bases and J by 9 bases, leaving 15 bases between them. The CDR3 DNA sequence: TGCGCCAGCAGCCAAGATCAAACGTCTACGGGTTCACCCCTCCACTTT. As protein: CASSQDQTSTGSPLHF.

This clone was seen a few times. The chain is built from TRBV5-1 and TRBJ2-5, with D possibly matching TRBD1 (6 bases). V was pared by 3 bases and J by 0 bases, with 12 bases between. The CDR3 extends over 15 amino acids. Germline V gene data show CDR1 as SGHRS and CDR2 as YFSETQ. The CDR3 region has the DNA TGCGCCAGCAGCTACCTCGGACAGAACCAAGAGACCCAGTACTTC. As protein: CASSYLGQNQETQYF.

The chain uses TRBV5-6 and TRBJ1-5; D remains unclear. This CDR3 has 15 amino acids. CDR1 and CDR2 from the germline V gene are SGHDT and YYEEEE. Trimming left V 1 base short and J 3 bases short, with 11 bases between. CDR3 in DNA: TGTGCCAGCAGCTTGAAACGCCAGTACAATCAGCCCCAGCATTTT. Its protein product is CASSLKRQYNQPQHF.

The chain joins TRBV5-6 to TRBJ1-1, with D maybe TRBD1 (6 bases). Trimming pared 0 bases from V and 1 base from J, leaving 10 bases between. The V gene's germline CDR1 is SGHDT and CDR2 YYEEEE. The CDR3 contains 15 residues. The CDR3 loop is CASSLVGTPNTEAFF. CDR3 in DNA: TGTGCCAGCAGCTTGGTTGGGACACCGAACACTGAAGCTTTCTTT.

The chain carries TRBV2 and TRBJ2-1, with TRBD2 identical over 12 bases. The germline V gene has CDR1 SNHLY and CDR2 FYNNEI. The CDR3 runs to 14 residues. After removal of 10 bases from V and 9 bases from J, the junction contained 10 bases not matched to a gene. The CDR3 nucleotides read TGTGCCACGGGGACTAGCGGGTTCTGGGGTGAGCAGTTCTTC. Its protein product is CATGTSGFWGEQFF.

V gene TRBV6-5 combines with J gene TRBJ1-3, with D possibly TRBD1 on 5 matching bases. The CDR3 is 15 amino acids. Trimming removed 0 bases from V and 3 bases from J, with 9 bases in between. Germline V lookup: CDR1 MNHEY, CDR2 SVGAGI. CDR3 amino acids: CASSYSGVYGNTIYF. Written as DNA, the CDR3 is TGTGCCAGCAGTTACTCAGGGGTTTATGGAAACACCATATATTTT.